Reported below is one TCR beta chain. Its antigen is unknown. The sample comes from a study of long-term antiretroviral therapy in people with HIV. Trimming removed 0 bases from V and 8 bases from J, with 13 bases in between. CDR3 size: 14 residues. Germline V CDR1 and CDR2: LGHNA, YNFKEQ. Every participant gave one or more pre-ART and two or more post-ART PBMC samples. It was in the United States that all participants with HIV were treated. Study-wide points: With ART, diversity went up but was still lower than in transplant donor controls.

Assay version v3.0 of immunoSEQ was used, and it was run at survey level. Repertoires were generated with immunoSEQ multiplex PCR, while TCRdb's copy carries only in-frame clones and drops some. The table records about 33,000 clones, 65% to 80% of them present only once. The receptor comes from a woman in her forties or fifties with HIV. Sequenced here: unsorted PBMCs, sampled 2 years after starting antiretroviral therapy. The chain carries TRBV4-2 and TRBJ1-2; D possibly corresponds to TRBD1 (5 bases). CDR3 DNA: TGTGCCAGCAGCCAAGATAATATCGGGGACGGCTACACCTTC. This encodes CASSQDNIGDGYTF.